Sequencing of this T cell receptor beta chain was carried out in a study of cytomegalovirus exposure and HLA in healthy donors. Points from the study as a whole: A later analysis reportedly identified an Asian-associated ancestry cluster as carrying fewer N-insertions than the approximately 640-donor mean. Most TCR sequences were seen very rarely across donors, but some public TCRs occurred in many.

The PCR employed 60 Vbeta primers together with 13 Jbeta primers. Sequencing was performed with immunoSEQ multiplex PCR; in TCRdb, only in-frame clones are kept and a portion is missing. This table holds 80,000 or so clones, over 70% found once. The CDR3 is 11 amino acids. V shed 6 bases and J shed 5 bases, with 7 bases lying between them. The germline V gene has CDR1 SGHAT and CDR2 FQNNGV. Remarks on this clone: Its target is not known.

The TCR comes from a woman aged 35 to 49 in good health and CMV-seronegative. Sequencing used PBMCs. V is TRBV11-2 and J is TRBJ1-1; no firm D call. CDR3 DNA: TGTGCCAGCAGTCCCGGGACTGAAGCTTTCTTT. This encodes CASSPGTEAFF.